Listed here are 29 T cell receptor beta chains from one sample, sequenced in a study of a mutant IDH1 vaccine in newly diagnosed glioma (dated by TCRdb to 2020 to 2022). The time point label here, explained by the study, means: week 11, during vaccination. A 20-mer mutant IDH1 peptide at 300 micrograms in Montanide made up each vaccine dose, which was injected subcutaneously together with topical imiquimod. The antigens for these receptors are not known. Library construction relied on the immunoSEQ multiplex PCR assay. TCRdb took over this immuneACCESS table, retaining in-frame rearrangements with V and J assigned. Such tables are incomplete; in checked studies, under half of the missing clones stem from an unresolved V gene, and the remainder is unexplained. Counted in this sample were roughly 57,000 clones; about 91% of them appeared once. The ten largest make up more than 1.5% of the sample. Sequenced material: PBMCs, taken from a glioma patient whose treatment included an IDH1 peptide vaccine. The receptors were gathered from a man aged 40-50 years with glioma.

The chain combines TRBV5-8 with TRBJ1-1, with D uncertain. The V end lost 5 bases, the J end lost 4 bases, and 15 bases lay between the germline ends. Germline CDR1 is SGHTS and CDR2 is YDEGEE. This CDR3 comprises 14 residues. The CDR3 here is CASSSWRVGTEAFF. In nucleotides, the CDR3 is TGTGCCAGCAGTTCTTGGCGGGTGGGCACTGAAGCTTTCTTT.

For the CDR3, the DNA is TGTGCCTACCTCTCAGGGGGCCAGCTGAACACCGGGGAGCTGTTTTTT. Translation gives CAYLSGGQLNTGELFF. The genes are TRBV7-9 and TRBJ2-2, with 8 nucleotides matching TRBD1. Trimming removed 11 bases from V and 1 base from J; junction bases left unmatched: 12. CDR1 and CDR2 from the germline V gene are SEHNR and FQNEAQ (reference sequence). This CDR3 spans 16 amino acids.

The V call is TRBV5-6, the J call TRBJ1-5; possible D gene TRBD1, 5 bases. V lost 1 base to trimming and J lost 7 bases, with 12 bases between them. The CDR3 consists of 14 residues. CDR1 and CDR2 (germline): SGHDT, YYEEEE. CDR3 residues: CASSLTGNGQPQHF. The CDR3, as DNA: TGTGCCAGCAGCTTGACAGGCAACGGGCAGCCCCAGCATTTT. The full variable domain, in which reference TRBV5-6 and TRBJ1-5 provide the parts outside the CDR3, is DAGVTQSPTHLIKTRGQQVTLRCSPKSGHDTVSWYQQALGQGPQFIFQYYEEEERQRGNFPDRFSGHQFPNYSSELNVNALLLGDSALYLCASSLTGNGQPQHFGDGTRLSIL.

V usage is TRBV28 and J usage is TRBJ2-3, with 14 positions matching TRBD2. The CDR3 consists of 15 residues. Germline V gene sequence: CDR1 MDHEN, CDR2 SYDVKM. V trimming: 6 bases; J trimming: 5 bases; junction bases outside the gene matches: 4. The CDR3, as DNA: TGTGCCAGCAGCCGGACTAGCGGGAGGAGAGATACGCAGTATTTT. It translates to CASSRTSGRRDTQYF. The complete variable domain, with remaining parts taken from reference TRBV28 and TRBJ2-3, reads DVKVTQSSRYLVKRTGEKVFLECVQDMDHENMFWYRQDPGLGLRLIYFSYDVKMKEKGDIPEGYSVSREKKERFSLILESASTNQTSMYLCASSRTSGRRDTQYFGPGTRLTVL.

V is TRBV5-1 and J is TRBJ1-2, with D tentatively TRBD1 (6 bases). Germline loops: CDR1 SGHRS, CDR2 YFSETQ. The CDR3 extends over 15 amino acids. V was clipped by 0 bases and J by 2 bases, with 11 bases between them. CDR3 region: CASSLAGGQNYGYTF. The CDR3, as DNA: TGCGCCAGCAGCTTGGCAGGAGGACAGAACTATGGCTACACCTTC.

Concerning this clone: The sample has other DNA sequences that encode this CDR3 too. This CDR3 reads CASSLTYGYTF. DNA of the CDR3: TGTGCCAGCAGCTTGACATATGGCTACACCTTC. This sequence joins TRBV7-9 and TRBJ1-2; D remains ambiguous. CDR1 SEHNR and CDR2 FQNEAQ come from the germline V gene (reference sequence). There are 11 residues in the CDR3. V was shortened by 3 bases and J by 5 bases, with 4 bases between the two germline ends.

The chain is built from TRBV7-9 and TRBJ2-1; 7 positions match TRBD1. After removal of 5 bases from V and 9 bases from J, the junction contained 7 bases not matched to a gene. Germline V gene sequence: CDR1 SEHNR, CDR2 FQNEAQ (reference sequence). The CDR3 consists of 13 residues. This chain's CDR3 is CASSALQGSEQFF. The CDR3 DNA reads as TGTGCCAGCAGCGCTTTACAGGGGTCTGAGCAGTTCTTC.

The chain has TRBV7-2 and TRBJ2-5; maybe TRBD2 (6 bases). Germline loops: CDR1 SGHTA, CDR2 FQGNSA. V was pared by 4 bases and J by 5 bases, with 14 bases between. This CDR3 region has 14 residues. CDR3 nucleotides: TGTGCCAGCAGCTCAAGACTAGGCACGGAGACCCAGTACTTC. Its protein is CASSSRLGTETQYF.

The chain joins TRBV18 to TRBJ1-1; 12 bases are shared with TRBD1. Germline CDR1 is KGHSH and CDR2 is LQKENI. V gave up 6 bases and J gave up 1 base; unmatched junction bases: 9. The CDR3 extends over 17 amino acids. CDR3 nucleotides: TGTGCCAGCTCGGCAGGGACAGGGGGCGCGGGGAACACTGAAGCTTTCTTT. As protein: CASSAGTGGAGNTEAFF.

The genes are TRBV5-5 and TRBJ2-7; 10 bases fit TRBD2. Trimming took 2 bases from V and 0 from J; bases not matched to a gene: 11. In germline, CDR1 is SGHKS, CDR2 YYEKEE (reference sequence). The CDR3 length is 18 residues. The chain's CDR3 is CASSLFLLSGRFSYEQYF. CDR3 coding DNA: TGTGCCAGCAGCTTATTCCTCCTTAGCGGGAGGTTCTCCTACGAGCAGTACTTC.

The V and J genes are TRBV7-7 and TRBJ1-1; D is ambiguous. The ends were cut back, 4 bases at V and 7 bases at J, with 19 bases in the middle. The germline V gene encodes CDR1 SSHAT and CDR2 FNYEAQ (reference sequence). The CDR3 is 15 residues long. The CDR3 loop is CASSSLLDGSNEAFF. CDR3 DNA: TGTGCCAGCAGCTCCCTCCTGGACGGGAGTAATGAAGCTTTCTTT.

The rearrangement uses TRBV10-3 and TRBJ1-3; possibly TRBD1 for D (6 bases). The CDR3 consists of 14 residues. Germline V gives CDR1 ENHRY, CDR2 SYGVKD. V lost 10 bases, J lost 3 bases, and 16 bases lay in between. The CDR3 is CATVTGGGGNTIYF. CDR3 coding DNA: TGTGCCACCGTAACGGGGGGCGGTGGAAACACCATATATTTT.

The chain employs TRBV15 and TRBJ2-1; D is undetermined. Deletions cut 3 bases from V and 1 base from J, with 10 bases between. This CDR3 has 15 amino acids. Germline lookup yields CDR1 LNHNV and CDR2 YYDKDF (reference sequence). For the CDR3, the DNA is TGTGCCACCAGCAGCAAAGGGTTTTCCTACAATGAGCAGTTCTTC. Its translation: CATSSKGFSYNEQFF.

The chain combines TRBV2 with TRBJ2-4, with TRBD1 identical over 7 bases. With V trimmed by 8 bases and J by 5 bases, 6 bases remained unmatched. Looked up from germline, CDR1 is SNHLY and CDR2 is FYNNEI. The CDR3 contains 13 residues. The CDR3 DNA follows: TGTGCCAGCGGAAAGGGGGCCCAAAACATTCAGTACTTC. Translated: CASGKGAQNIQYF.

A note on this clone: One junction end does not reproduce the germline sequence, and a read error may be involved. The V call is TRBV7-7, the J call TRBJ2-2; the match to TRBD2 covers 10 bases. CDR3 length equals 15 residues. Germline CDR1 reads SSHAT; CDR2 reads FNYEAQ (reference sequence). CDR3 sequence reads: CASSPLAGATGELFF. The CDR3 DNA follows: TGTGCTAGCAGTCCTCTAGCGGGAGCGACCGGGGAGCTGTTTTTT.

The chain employs TRBV28 and TRBJ2-3; possible D gene TRBD2, 5 bases. CDR3 length: 13 residues. Trimming took 5 bases from V and 6 from J, leaving 12 bases between them. CDR1 and CDR2 (germline): MDHEN, SYDVKM. The CDR3 nucleotides are TGTGCCAGCAGTCTTATACCGGGGGATACGCAGTATTTT. It translates to CASSLIPGDTQYF.

The V and J genes are TRBV7-2 and TRBJ1-1, with a weak D call TRBD1 (6 bases). CDR1 is SGHTA and CDR2 is FQGNSA in the germline V gene. This CDR3 region has 14 residues. Trimming removed 5 bases from V and 5 bases from J, with 15 bases in between. The CDR3 DNA reads TGTGCCAGCAGCCATTACCCGACAGGTACTGAAGCTTTCTTT. It is translated as CASSHYPTGTEAFF.

The genes are TRBV6-5 and TRBJ2-7, with D unclear. Germline V gene sequence: CDR1 MNHEY, CDR2 SVGAGI. The CDR3 is 16 residues long. The V gene lost 0 bases and the J gene lost 4 bases, with 16 bases spanning the gap. CDR3 nucleotides: TGTGCCAGCAGTTACTCTCCCGGCCCCACCTATTACGAGCAGTACGTC. Its protein is CASSYSPGPTYYEQYV.

The V call is TRBV2, the J call TRBJ2-7; 10 nucleotides line up with TRBD1. CDR3 length: 13 residues. Trimming took 4 bases from V and 5 from J; bases not matched to a gene: 2. CDR1 and CDR2 (germline): SNHLY, FYNNEI. The CDR3 region has the DNA TGTGCCAGCAGTGCCGGGACAGGGGACGAGCAGTACGTC. It yields the protein CASSAGTGDEQYV.

The J gene is TRBJ1-1, the V gene TRBV18; D is ambiguous. CDR1 KGHSH and CDR2 LQKENI come from the germline V gene. This CDR3 is built from 15 residues. V shed 1 base and J shed 0 bases, with 9 bases lying between them. CDR3 region: CASSPQEGMNTEAFF. The CDR3, as DNA: TGTGCCAGCTCACCACAGGAAGGCATGAACACTGAAGCTTTCTTT.

The rearrangement uses TRBV5-6 and TRBJ2-1; D is ambiguous. This CDR3 is 13 amino acids long. Deletions cut 0 bases from V and 5 bases from J, with 6 bases between. Germline V gives CDR1 SGHDT, CDR2 YYEEEE. The CDR3 region is CASSLGGHNEQFF. CDR3 sequence (DNA): TGTGCCAGCAGCTTGGGTGGACACAATGAGCAGTTCTTC.

The genes are TRBV4-1 and TRBJ1-2, with a tentative D call TRBD1 (6 bases). Trimming removed 1 base from V and 6 bases from J, with 15 bases in between. Germline V gene data show CDR1 as MGHRA and CDR2 as YSYEKL. There are 15 residues in the CDR3. As DNA, the CDR3 is TGCGCCAGCAGCCAAGTGACAGGCTTTTTGGATGGCTACACCTTC. Amino acid sequence: CASSQVTGFLDGYTF.

The V and J genes are TRBV4-1 and TRBJ1-2; D remains ambiguous. V was clipped by 4 bases and J by 4 bases, with 22 bases between them. Germline V gene data show CDR1 as MGHRA and CDR2 as YSYEKL. CDR3 length equals 17 residues. CDR3 bases: TGCGCCAGCAGCCCCGGGGATTTGGAAGGGTTAGTCTATGGCTACACCTTC. It specifies CASSPGDLEGLVYGYTF.

CDR3 sequence (DNA): TGTGCCAGCAGCTTAGATCTAGGAGCTAGCGGGAGGGCTGGCACCGGGGAGCTGTTTTTT. Translated: CASSLDLGASGRAGTGELFF. The chain joins TRBV11-2 to TRBJ2-2, with 12 bases identical to TRBD2. Trimming took 0 bases from V and 4 from J; bases not matched to a gene: 12. The CDR3 extends over 20 amino acids. The germline CDR1 and CDR2 sequences are SGHAT and FQNNGV.

This CDR3 reads CASSRRGSEAFF. For the CDR3, the DNA is TGTGCCAGCAGCCGGAGGGGCTCTGAAGCTTTCTTT. This rearrangement joins TRBV7-6 to TRBJ1-1; tentatively, D is TRBD1 (5 bases). Per the germline V gene, CDR1 is SGHVS and CDR2 is FNYEAQ. CDR3 length: 12 residues. V lost 5 bases and J lost 6, with 10 bases in between.

The J gene is TRBJ1-5, the V gene TRBV30; no reliable D call. With 0 bases removed from V and 4 bases from J, the gap between germline ends came to 7 bases. CDR1 is GTSNPN and CDR2 is SVGIG in the germline V gene (reference sequence). The CDR3 is made up of 13 amino acids. For the CDR3, the DNA is TGTGCCTGGAGTGTATCCTCTAATCAGCCCCAGCATTTT. The encoded protein is CAWSVSSNQPQHF.

The chain links TRBV18 to TRBJ2-1; 14 nucleotides align to TRBD2. The CDR3 is 16 residues long. Germline CDR1 and CDR2: KGHSH and LQKENI. Unmatched junction bases numbered 4, after V lost 5 bases and J lost 4 bases. The chain's CDR3 is CASSSRLAGGYNEQFF. In DNA form, the CDR3 reads TGTGCCAGCTCATCTCGACTAGCGGGGGGGTACAATGAGCAGTTCTTC.

By its share, this clone is medium-sized (0.01 to 0.1%). The V gene is TRBV7-2, the J gene TRBJ2-5, with D uncertain. V lost 6 bases, J lost 2 bases, and 13 bases lay in between. The CDR3 runs to 14 residues. In germline, CDR1 is SGHTA, CDR2 FQGNSA. CDR3 nucleotide sequence: TGTGCCAGCAGTCAATTAGGGTCGCAAGAGACCCAGTACTTC. Its protein product is CASSQLGSQETQYF.

The chain has TRBV2 and TRBJ2-7; TRBD1 matches 8 bases. CDR1 and CDR2 from the germline V gene are SNHLY and FYNNEI. Losses at the gene ends were 5 bases for V and 2 bases for J; bases not matched to a gene: 5. The CDR3 has 14 amino acids. The CDR3 coding sequence is TGTGCCAGCAGTCGAGGACAGGGTCCCTACGAGCAGTACTTC. Encoded protein: CASSRGQGPYEQYF.